Sequencing of this T cell receptor (beta chain) was carried out in a study of shared clonotypes between healthy human individuals. Study-wide findings and caveats: Sharing across a handful of donors was seen in roughly 5.2% of naive CD4 clonotypes. Among the subsets, naive ones generally showed larger estimated richness than memory ones.

This table comes from immunoSEQ multiplex PCR, and its TCRdb copy is limited to in-frame clones, with some not included. The table shows millions of clones, with more than 80% occurring only once. Per the germline V gene, CDR1 is SGHRS and CDR2 is YFSETQ. Trimming removed 2 bases from V and 6 bases from J, with 2 bases in between. The CDR3 spans 11 residues. Worth noting for this clone: Antigen: not known. The sample carries other DNA sequences with the same CDR3.

The chain employs TRBV5-1 and TRBJ2-2; unclear D gene. This TCR was recovered from a young man in good health. Some clones in this sample may be carry-over from other donors' samples. The sample consisted of naive CD4+ T cells from PBMCs. Subset given: CD45RA+ positively selected. The DNA for the CDR3 is TGCGCCAGCAGCTTATCCGGGGAGCTGTTTTTT. It codes for CASSLSGELFF.